The 28 T cell receptor beta chains in this list originate from one sample, sequenced in a study of CD8+CD57+ T cells in acquired aplastic anemia. Patients picked for sequencing had shown CD8+CD57+ cell expansion detected by flow cytometry. For CDR3 and TCR beta VDJ profiling, genomic DNA was the template used. One entry per CDR3 protein results from TCRdb running MiXCR on the reads. The table includes about 180,000 distinct CDR3 sequences, approximately 48% detected once. The specimen sequenced was sorted CD4+, CD8+, or CD8+CD57+ T cells (not recorded which) from PBMCs. Receptors originate from a human donor with aplastic anemia.

In DNA form, the CDR3 reads TGTGCCAGCAGCCCTGGACAGGGACGAGGTGGGGAGCTGTTTTTT. It translates to CASSPGQGRGGELFF. The rearrangement uses TRBV7-2 and TRBJ2-2; 8 positions match TRBD1. The ends lost 5 bases at V and 8 bases at J; junction bases unmatched: 10. CDR3 length: 15 amino acids. Germline values: CDR1 SGHTA, CDR2 FQGNSA. Full variable domain (outside the CDR3, taken from reference TRBV7-2 and TRBJ2-2): GAGVSQSPSNKVTEKGKDVELRCDPISGHTALYWYRQSLGQGLEFLIYFQGNSAPDKSGLPSDRFSAERTGGSVSTLTIQRTQQEDSAVYLCASSPGQGRGGELFFGEGSRLTVL.

The chain employs TRBV7-6 and TRBJ2-3; 7 bases match TRBD2. The ends lost 5 bases at V and 3 bases at J; junction bases unmatched: 11. The CDR3 length is 16 residues. CDR1 is SGHVS, CDR2 FNYEAQ, per germline. CDR3 in amino acids: CASSPWGDYNTDTQYF. In nucleotides, the CDR3 is TGTGCCAGCAGCCCTTGGGGGGACTATAATACAGATACGCAGTATTTT.

In this sample, this clonotype turned up many times. The chain has TRBV2 and TRBJ2-5; 7 positions match TRBD1. V lost 7 bases, J lost 1 base, and 6 bases stayed unmatched. Per germline, CDR1 SNHLY and CDR2 FYNNEI. The CDR3 length is 14 residues. CDR3 protein: CASKLGQIQETQYF. The CDR3 DNA reads as TGTGCCAGCAAGCTGGGACAGATCCAAGAGACCCAGTACTTC.

This clonotype has a count of ten or more. This rearrangement joins TRBV10-1 to TRBJ1-3; 8 bases are a match to TRBD1. CDR3 length equals 17 residues. Germline assignment: CDR1 WNHNN and CDR2 SYGVQD (reference sequence). The ends lost 5 bases at V and 5 bases at J; junction bases unmatched: 14. The CDR3 loop is CASSFHFTGGIRNTIYF. CDR3 nucleotide sequence: TGCGCCAGCAGTTTCCATTTTACAGGGGGAATAAGAAACACCATATATTTT.

This clonotype has a count of ten or more. J is TRBJ2-7 and V is TRBV6-1, with D perhaps TRBD2 (6 bases). V lost 5 bases and J lost 0, with 14 bases in between. CDR1 and CDR2 from the germline V gene are MNHNS and SASEGT. The CDR3 extends over 15 amino acids. The CDR3 DNA sequence: TGTGCCAGCAGTCGCTTCGGACTAAACTCCTACGAGCAGTACTTC. This encodes CASSRFGLNSYEQYF.

The rearrangement uses TRBV14 and TRBJ1-1; 7 bases map to TRBD1. Germline V gene lookup returns CDR1 SGHDN and CDR2 FVKESK. The CDR3 loop spans 14 amino acids. V was pared by 4 bases and J by 4 bases, with 6 bases of the junction left unmatched. CDR3 nucleotide sequence: TGTGCCAGCAGCCTTTACAGGGGAGGCACTGAAGCTTTCTTT. Its translation: CASSLYRGGTEAFF.

This clonotype was found many times. The gene calls are TRBV7-9 and TRBJ2-7, with 8 bases aligning to TRBD1. Germline lookup yields CDR1 SEHNR and CDR2 FQNEAQ (reference sequence). The CDR3 has 13 residues. With 5 bases clipped from V and 4 bases from J, the junction kept 4 bases outside the gene matches. The CDR3 here is CASSPRGPYEQYF. Written as DNA, the CDR3 is TGTGCCAGCAGCCCCAGGGGGCCTTACGAGCAGTACTTC.

V usage is TRBV29-1 and J usage is TRBJ1-1; TRBD1 matches 7 bases. Germline V gene lookup returns CDR1 SQVTM and CDR2 ANQGSEA. CDR3 size: 12 residues. V lost 7 bases to trimming and J lost 4 bases; unmatched junction nucleotides: 6. CDR3: CSAQTGTTEAFF. The CDR3 DNA reads as TGCAGCGCCCAGACAGGGACCACTGAAGCTTTCTTT.

This clonotype has a handful of counts. Germline is not matched at one junction end, which may reflect a read error. The gene calls are TRBV15 and TRBJ1-6; no clear D. The germline V gene encodes CDR1 LNHNV and CDR2 YYDKDF (reference sequence). CDR3 length equals 16 residues. CDR3 bases: TGTGCCACCAGCAGGAGTGAGGGAACCTACAATTCACCCCTCCACTTT. Residues: CATSRSEGTYNSPLHF.

The chain recombines TRBV25-1 with TRBJ1-2; 11 bases are a match to TRBD1. CDR3 length equals 15 residues. Looked up from germline, CDR1 is MGHDK and CDR2 is SYGVNS. V dropped 2 bases and J dropped 5; count of bases not matched to a gene: 4. The CDR3 nucleotides read TGTGCCAGCAGTGAACCCGGGACAGGGGGATATGGCTACACCTTC. Protein: CASSEPGTGGYGYTF.

Ten or more counts support this clonotype. The J gene is TRBJ2-7, the V gene TRBV2; 9 nucleotides agree with TRBD1. Per the germline V gene, CDR1 is SNHLY and CDR2 is FYNNEI. V trimming: 7 bases; J trimming: 2 bases; junction bases outside the gene matches: 18. This CDR3 is 18 amino acids long. CDR3 protein: CASKKTSSGTGIPYEQYF. CDR3 nucleotides: TGTGCCAGCAAAAAAACGTCCTCCGGGACAGGGATCCCCTACGAGCAGTACTTC.

On this clonotype: No conserved phenylalanine or tryptophan ends this CDR3, so it is likely a read error. V gene TRBV20-1 combines with J gene TRBJ1-1; 7 positions agree with TRBD1. J gave up 6 bases and V 3 bases, and 1 base lay outside the gene matches. Germline-derived CDR1 and CDR2 are DFQATT and SNEGSKA (reference sequence). This CDR3 comprises 11 residues. In nucleotides, the CDR3 is TGCAGTGCTAGGACAGGGTCTGAAGCTTTCCTT. This translates into CSARTGSEAFL.

The V and J genes are TRBV7-6 and TRBJ2-2, with D possibly being TRBD1 or TRBD2 (5 bases each). Trimming stripped 4 bases from V and 0 bases from J, with 21 bases between. There are 19 residues in the CDR3. Germline V lookup: CDR1 SGHVS, CDR2 FNYEAQ. The CDR3 is CASSSGTALFTSNTGELFF. CDR3 sequence (DNA): TGTGCCAGCAGCTCAGGGACGGCACTTTTCACTTCGAACACCGGGGAGCTGTTTTTT.

In this sample, this clonotype turned up a few times. V gene TRBV19 combines with J gene TRBJ1-1, with D perhaps matching TRBD1 (6 bases). Trimming removed 3 bases at V and 0 bases at J, with 11 bases between. In germline, CDR1 is LNHDA, CDR2 SQIVND (reference sequence). The CDR3 runs to 15 residues. The CDR3, as DNA: TGTGCCAGTAGTATGCTTACAGGGTTGAACACTGAAGCTTTCTTT. Amino acid sequence: CASSMLTGLNTEAFF.

This chain joins TRBV19 and TRBJ2-1; maybe TRBD2 (7 bases). The V end lost 1 base, the J end lost 7 bases, and 11 bases lay between the germline ends. The CDR3 totals 14 residues. CDR1 and CDR2 (germline): LNHDA, SQIVND (reference sequence). CDR3 bases: TGTGCCAGTAGTATAGTGAGGGGGGGGAATGAGCAGTTCTTC. This sequence encodes CASSIVRGGNEQFF.

In this sample, this clonotype turned up once. Compared with germline, one end of the junction differs, possibly owing to a read error. This chain uses TRBV7-7 with TRBJ2-5; perhaps TRBD1 as D (6 bases). Germline CDR1 reads SSHAT; CDR2 reads FNYEAQ (reference sequence). This CDR3 is built from 15 residues. This CDR3 reads CASSLGGHNQETQYF. The CDR3 nucleotides read TGTGCTAGCAGCTTAGGGGGACACAACCAAGAGACCCAGTACTTC.

In this sample, this clonotype turned up many times. The chain employs TRBV12-3 or TRBV12-4 and TRBJ2-5, with TRBD2 identical over 8 bases. After removal of 5 bases from V and 5 bases from J, the junction contained 16 bases not matched to a gene. CDR3 size: 17 residues. The CDR3 nucleotides read TGTGCCAGCAGTCCCCCACGGCGGGGGGCCTCCGGGGAGACCCAGTACTTC. It encodes CASSPPRRGASGETQYF.

This clonotype appeared many times. The V call is TRBV20-1, the J call TRBJ2-3, with 7 positions matching TRBD1. This CDR3 is built from 15 residues. Losses at the gene ends were 6 bases for V and 2 bases for J; bases not matched to a gene: 11. Germline loops: CDR1 DFQATT, CDR2 SNEGSKA (reference sequence). The CDR3 DNA is TGCAGTGCCAGAACTCCCGGGACAGTCACAGATACGCAGTATTTT. Its translation: CSARTPGTVTDTQYF.

This clonotype was counted between two and nine times. V is TRBV20-1 and J is TRBJ1-6; a weak D match, TRBD1 (6 bases). Trimming pared 5 bases from V and 6 bases from J, leaving 17 bases between. Per the germline V gene, CDR1 is DFQATT and CDR2 is SNEGSKA (reference sequence). The CDR3 is 15 residues long. The CDR3, as DNA: TGCAGTGCTCTCCGAGTCGACAGGCTTAATTCACCCCTCCACTTT. Translating gives CSALRVDRLNSPLHF.

This clonotype was recorded many times. The rearrangement joins TRBV19 to TRBJ2-2; D remains unclear. Germline lookup yields CDR1 LNHDA and CDR2 SQIVND (reference sequence). CDR3 length: 12 residues. V gave up 5 bases and J gave up 6 bases, with 7 bases separating them. CDR3 sequence: CASSSPPGELFF. The CDR3 bases are TGTGCCAGTAGTTCCCCGCCCGGGGAGCTGTTTTTT.

The chain recombines TRBV19 with TRBJ2-7; no clear D. V dropped 4 bases and J dropped 2 bases, with 12 bases sitting between them. This CDR3 is built from 14 residues. Germline CDR1 LNHDA, CDR2 SQIVND (reference sequence). The CDR3 loop is CASSKKHTAYEQYF. The CDR3 region has the DNA TGTGCCAGTAGTAAGAAACACACCGCCTACGAGCAGTACTTC.

This chain links TRBV7-2 with TRBJ2-2, with D hard to call. This CDR3 is 13 amino acids long. The V gene lost 6 bases and the J gene lost 7 bases, with 12 bases spanning the gap. CDR1 is SGHTA and CDR2 is FQGNSA in the germline V gene. The CDR3 region has the DNA TGTGCCAGCAGTTCCGGGTTGATCGGGGAGCTGTTTTTT. Its protein product is CASSSGLIGELFF.

The J gene is TRBJ2-5, the V gene TRBV7-6; 15 bases map to TRBD2. The J segment lost 5 bases and the V segment lost 1 base, leaving 5 bases of the junction unmatched. This CDR3 region has 17 residues. In germline, CDR1 is SGHVS, CDR2 FNYEAQ. In DNA, the CDR3 is TGTGCCAGCAGCTTAGGAGGACTAGCGGGAGGGCGGGAGACCCAGTACTTC. It codes for CASSLGGLAGGRETQYF. Looking up the rest from reference TRBV7-6 and TRBJ2-5 gives the full variable domain: GAGVSQSPRYKVTKRGQDVALRCDPISGHVSLYWYRQALGQGPEFLTYFNYEAQQDKSGLPNDRFSAERPEGSISTLTIQRTEQRDSAMYRCASSLGGLAGGRETQYFGPGTRLLVL.

This clonotype has more than one count but fewer than ten. One end of the junction does not line up with germline, which may come from a read error. V usage is TRBV11-1 and J usage is TRBJ2-1; 9 bases line up with TRBD2. In germline, CDR1 is SGHAT, CDR2 FQDESV (reference sequence). This CDR3 spans 16 amino acids. In DNA, the CDR3 is TGTGCCAGCAGCTTAGGGGGACTAGCCCAATACAATGGGCAGTTCTTC. This codes for CASSLGGLAQYNGQFF.

This chain uses TRBV6-1 with TRBJ2-2, with TRBD2 matching 11 bases. With 6 bases clipped from V and 7 bases from J, the junction kept 16 bases outside the gene matches. This CDR3 contains 18 residues. CDR1 is MNHNS, CDR2 SASEGT, per germline. For the CDR3, the DNA is TGTGCCAGCAGCTCCGGGCCACTTAGCGGGGGGGCGGGCGGGGAGCTGTTTTTT. It specifies CASSSGPLSGGAGGELFF.

This clonotype was observed once. The chain employs TRBV10-1 and TRBJ2-3, with TRBD2 matching 10 bases. The germline CDR1 and CDR2 sequences are WNHNN and SYGVQD (reference sequence). Unmatched junction bases numbered 6, after V lost 2 bases and J lost 7 bases. The CDR3 is 15 amino acids. CDR3 amino acids: CASSEGAGGPYTQYF. DNA for the CDR3: TGCGCCAGCAGTGAGGGAGCGGGAGGGCCCTATACGCAGTATTTT.

This clonotype came up many times. The chain is built from TRBV2 and TRBJ2-3; 12 bases agree with TRBD2. After removal of 6 bases from V and 5 bases from J, the junction contained 12 bases not matched to a gene. Germline-derived CDR1 and CDR2 are SNHLY and FYNNEI. This CDR3 is 17 amino acids long. CDR3 DNA: TGTGCCAGCAGGGCCCTTAGTCTAGCGGGGGGGAGAGATACGCAGTATTTT. It translates to CASRALSLAGGRDTQYF.

The V gene is TRBV29-1, the J gene TRBJ2-7, with 9 bases lining up with TRBD1. The V gene's germline CDR1 is SQVTM and CDR2 ANQGSEA. J gave up 3 bases and V 7 bases, and 7 bases lay outside the gene matches. The CDR3 runs 13 residues. CDR3 residues: CSAITGGHYEQYF. The CDR3 DNA sequence: TGCAGCGCTATAACAGGGGGCCACTACGAGCAGTACTTC.